This T cell receptor (beta chain) was identified during a study of T cell responses to AZD1222 COVID-19 vaccine (dated by TCRdb to the early 2020s). In terms of the full investigation: Because spike-specific TCR depth and breadth did not differ between the two schedules, AZD1222 recipients who got a second dose at roughly 4 weeks were pooled with those who got a second dose at roughly 12 weeks. A total of just over 230 trial participants underwent TCR sequencing, of whom under 220 had received two doses of AZD1222 and some 26 had received two doses of the MenACWY control vaccine. Trial participants were enrolled by age into 18-55, 56-69 and 70-plus year subgroups, with roughly 150, 30 and 60 TCR-sequenced participants respectively.

The CDR3 regions of human TCRbeta chains were analyzed by immunosequencing. The published analysis was carried out like this. TCRs in the repertoires were matched against a reference library of SARS-CoV-2-specific TCRs that had been generated with the MIRA antigen-specificity platform. Breadth was defined as the fraction of unique TCRs that were SARS-CoV-2-associated. Depth was defined as the fraction of total T cells that were SARS-CoV-2-associated. Using the MIRA data, every spike-specific TCR was mapped to the spike region that the TCR reacted to and assigned to either a CD4 or a CD8 class. Log10-transformed breadth and depth values were compared by one-way ANOVA with Sidak's multiple comparisons tests. TCRdb obtained this table from immuneACCESS and retained in-frame rearrangements with V and J assigned. These tables miss some clones; where compared with another copy, unresolved V genes account for less than half of the shortfall, and the remainder is unexplained. V, J and clone size were drawn from that table, and D and trimming were deduced from the DNA. The sample records under 150,000 clones, just over 90% of which are singletons. Together, the top ten hold 4.5% to 5.5% of the sample.

The time point label on this specimen signifies: baseline before first vaccination. Vaccinee samples came from UK trials COV001 and COV002, including a single-blind randomized controlled phase 2/3 trial of AZD1222 (ChAdOx1 nCoV-19) in healthy adults. For TCRbeta chain sequencing, PBMC samples were collected from trial participants at day 0 and at day 28 after the second dose. The germline ends are 15 bases apart after V is trimmed by 4 bases and J by 8 bases. Taken from cysteine to phenylalanine, the CDR3 has 14 residues. Just the 42-base CDR3 DNA is kept, in frame starting at base 1. The germline V gene (reference sequence) sets CDR1 to SGHKS and CDR2 to YYEKEE. Note on this clone: No cognate antigen has been identified for it. Base quality data are lacking; no much larger clone is found one base away.

What the work shows at the level of the full study, not this receptor alone: Epitopes outside the regions mutated in the B.1.351 and B.1.1.7 variants were reportedly recognized by nearly half of the unique spike-specific TCRs. After two AZD1222 doses, spike-specific TCR breadth and depth were significantly higher than at day 0 and than in MenACWY recipients. The whole spike protein was spanned by vaccine-associated CD4 TCRs, and dominant responses were seen in regions 160-218 and 743-854. Most participants were white British and females outnumbered males, and the authors suggested that clonal diversity may have been underestimated. Because no day 14 peak-response samples were available, repertoires were characterized only after the peak T cell response. Conclusions about previously exposed vaccinees are limited, since just 5 to 7 AZD1222 recipients were seropositive for SARS-CoV-2 at baseline. In the small 56-69-year group, the increase in depth fell short of significance, most likely because of low power.

Sequencing used peripheral blood, obtained on day 0 of AZD1222 vaccination. Recombination connected TRBV5-5 to TRBJ1-4; a confident D gene designation cannot be given. The origin of this receptor is an adult in good health. At the DNA level, the sequence is TGTGCCAGCAGCCGCCAAGGGCAGTTAGAAAAACTGTTTTTT. It specifies CASSRQGQLEKLFF.